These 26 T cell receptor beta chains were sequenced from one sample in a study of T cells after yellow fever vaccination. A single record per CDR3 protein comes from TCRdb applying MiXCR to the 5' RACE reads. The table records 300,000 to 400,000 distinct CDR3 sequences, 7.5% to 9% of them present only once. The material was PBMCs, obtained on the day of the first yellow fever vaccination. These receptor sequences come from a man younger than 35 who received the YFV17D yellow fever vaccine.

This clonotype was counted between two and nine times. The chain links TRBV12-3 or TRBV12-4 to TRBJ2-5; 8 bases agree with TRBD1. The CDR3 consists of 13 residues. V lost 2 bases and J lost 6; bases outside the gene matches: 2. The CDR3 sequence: CASSLNRGKTQYF. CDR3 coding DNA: TGTGCCAGCAGTTTAAACAGGGGGAAGACCCAGTACTTC.

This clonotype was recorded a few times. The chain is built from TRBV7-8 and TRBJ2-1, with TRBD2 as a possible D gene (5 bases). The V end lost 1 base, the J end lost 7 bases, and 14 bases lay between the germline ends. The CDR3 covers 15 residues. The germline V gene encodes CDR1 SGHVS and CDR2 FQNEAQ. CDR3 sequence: CASSLEAGPGNEQFF. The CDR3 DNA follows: TGTGCCAGCAGCTTAGAGGCAGGCCCGGGGAATGAGCAGTTCTTC.

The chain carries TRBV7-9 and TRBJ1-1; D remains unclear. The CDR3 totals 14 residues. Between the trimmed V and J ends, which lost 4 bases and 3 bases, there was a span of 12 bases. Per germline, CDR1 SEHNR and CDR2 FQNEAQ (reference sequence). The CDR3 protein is CASSSAGNYTEAFF. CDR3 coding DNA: TGTGCCAGCAGCTCCGCGGGGAACTACACTGAAGCTTTCTTT. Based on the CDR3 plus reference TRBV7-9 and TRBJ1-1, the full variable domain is DTGVSQNPRHKITKRGQNVTFRCDPISEHNRLYWYRQTLGQGPEFLTYFQNEAQLEKSRLLSDRFSAERPKGSFSTLEIQRTEQGDSAMYLCASSSAGNYTEAFFGQGTRLTVV.

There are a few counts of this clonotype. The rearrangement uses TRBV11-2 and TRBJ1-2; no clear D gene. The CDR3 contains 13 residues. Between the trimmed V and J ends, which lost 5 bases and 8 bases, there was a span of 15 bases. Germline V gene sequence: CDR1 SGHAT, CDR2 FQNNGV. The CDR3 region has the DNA TGTGCCAGCAGCACAGACATCTCTTGGGGCTACACCTTC. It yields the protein CASSTDISWGYTF. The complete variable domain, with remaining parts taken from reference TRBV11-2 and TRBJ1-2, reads EAGVAQSPRYKIIEKRQSVAFWCNPISGHATLYWYQQILGQGPKLLIQFQNNGVVDDSQLPKDRFSAERLKGVDSTLKIQPAKLEDSAVYLCASSTDISWGYTFGSGTRLTVV.

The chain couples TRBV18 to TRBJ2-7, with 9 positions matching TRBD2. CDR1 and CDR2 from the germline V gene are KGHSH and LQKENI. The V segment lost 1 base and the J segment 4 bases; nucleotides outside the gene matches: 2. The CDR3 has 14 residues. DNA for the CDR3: TGTGCCAGCTCACCACTAGCGGGGGAGTACGAGCAGTACTTC. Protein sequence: CASSPLAGEYEQYF.

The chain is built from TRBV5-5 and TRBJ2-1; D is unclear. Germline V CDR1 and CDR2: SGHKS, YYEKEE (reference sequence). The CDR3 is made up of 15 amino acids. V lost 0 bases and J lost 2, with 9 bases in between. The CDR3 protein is CASSLAPITYNEQFF. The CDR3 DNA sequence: TGTGCCAGCAGCTTGGCCCCCATCACCTACAATGAGCAGTTCTTC.

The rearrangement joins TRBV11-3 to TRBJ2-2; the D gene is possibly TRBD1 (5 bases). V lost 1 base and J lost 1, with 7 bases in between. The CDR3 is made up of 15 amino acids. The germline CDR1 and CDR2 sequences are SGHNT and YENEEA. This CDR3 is CASSLARVNTGELFF. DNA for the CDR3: TGTGCCAGCAGCTTAGCCAGGGTGAACACCGGGGAGCTGTTTTTT.

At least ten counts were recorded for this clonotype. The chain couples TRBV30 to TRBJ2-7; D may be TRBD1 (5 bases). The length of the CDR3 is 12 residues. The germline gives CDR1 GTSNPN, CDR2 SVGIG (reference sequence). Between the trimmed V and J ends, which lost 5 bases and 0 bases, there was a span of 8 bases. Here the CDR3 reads CAWGAYSYEQYF. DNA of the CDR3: TGTGCCTGGGGGGCCTACTCCTACGAGCAGTACTTC.

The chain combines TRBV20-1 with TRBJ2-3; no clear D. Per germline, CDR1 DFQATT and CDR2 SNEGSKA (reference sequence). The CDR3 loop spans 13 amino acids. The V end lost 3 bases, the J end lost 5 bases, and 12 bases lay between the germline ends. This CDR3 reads CSASRAPIDTQYF. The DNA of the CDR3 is TGCAGTGCTAGTAGAGCCCCGATAGATACGCAGTATTTT.

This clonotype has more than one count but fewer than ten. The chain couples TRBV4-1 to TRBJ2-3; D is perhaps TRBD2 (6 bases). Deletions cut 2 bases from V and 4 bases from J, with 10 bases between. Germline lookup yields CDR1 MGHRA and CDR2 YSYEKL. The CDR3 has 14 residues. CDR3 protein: CASSQPTRSDTQYF. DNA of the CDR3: TGCGCCAGCAGCCAACCGACTAGATCAGATACGCAGTATTTT.

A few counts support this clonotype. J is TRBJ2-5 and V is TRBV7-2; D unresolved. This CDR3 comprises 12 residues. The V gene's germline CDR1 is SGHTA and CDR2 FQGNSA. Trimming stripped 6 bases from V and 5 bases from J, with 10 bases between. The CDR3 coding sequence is TGTGCCAGCAGGTCGATAGGGGAGACCCAGTACTTC. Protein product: CASRSIGETQYF. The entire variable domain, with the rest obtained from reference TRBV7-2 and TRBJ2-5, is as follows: GAGVSQSPSNKVTEKGKDVELRCDPISGHTALYWYRQSLGQGLEFLIYFQGNSAPDKSGLPSDRFSAERTGGSVSTLTIQRTQQEDSAVYLCASRSIGETQYFGPGTRLLVL.

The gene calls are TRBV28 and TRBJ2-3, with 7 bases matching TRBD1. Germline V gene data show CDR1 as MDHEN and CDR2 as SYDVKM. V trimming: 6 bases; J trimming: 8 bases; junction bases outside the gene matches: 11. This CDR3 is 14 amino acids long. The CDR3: CASSFRQGIGTQYF. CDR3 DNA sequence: TGTGCCAGCAGCTTTAGACAGGGAATTGGTACGCAGTATTTT.

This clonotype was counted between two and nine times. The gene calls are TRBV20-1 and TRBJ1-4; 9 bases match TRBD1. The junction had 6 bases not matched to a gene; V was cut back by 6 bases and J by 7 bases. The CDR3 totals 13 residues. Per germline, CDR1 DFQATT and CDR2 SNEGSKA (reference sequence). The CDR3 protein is CSARDREFEKLFF. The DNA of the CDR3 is TGCAGTGCCAGGGACAGGGAGTTTGAAAAACTGTTTTTT.

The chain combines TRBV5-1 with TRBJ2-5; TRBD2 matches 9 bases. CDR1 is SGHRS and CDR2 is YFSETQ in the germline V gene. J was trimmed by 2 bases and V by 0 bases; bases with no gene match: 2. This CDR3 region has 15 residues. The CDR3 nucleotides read TGCGCCAGCAGCTTGGGGACTAGCGTTCAAGAGACCCAGTACTTC. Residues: CASSLGTSVQETQYF.

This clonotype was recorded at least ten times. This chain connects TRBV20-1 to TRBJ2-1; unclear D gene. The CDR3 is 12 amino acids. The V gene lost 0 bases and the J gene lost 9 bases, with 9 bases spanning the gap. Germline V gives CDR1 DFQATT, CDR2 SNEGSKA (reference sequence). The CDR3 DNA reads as TGCAGTGCTAGAGATTCCCTTACTGAGCAGTTCTTC. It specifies CSARDSLTEQFF.

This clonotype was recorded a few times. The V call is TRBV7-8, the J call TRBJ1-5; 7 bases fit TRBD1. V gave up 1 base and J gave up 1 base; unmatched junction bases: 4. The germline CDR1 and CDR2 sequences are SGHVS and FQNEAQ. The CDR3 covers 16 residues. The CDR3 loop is CASSLEGQWSNQPQHF. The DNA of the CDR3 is TGTGCCAGCAGCTTAGAGGGACAGTGGAGCAATCAGCCCCAGCATTTT.

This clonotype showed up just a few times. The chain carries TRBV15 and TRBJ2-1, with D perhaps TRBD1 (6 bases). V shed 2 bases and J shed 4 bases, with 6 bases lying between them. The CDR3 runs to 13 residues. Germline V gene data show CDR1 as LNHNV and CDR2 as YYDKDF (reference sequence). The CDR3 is CATSRQGYNEQFF. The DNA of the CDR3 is TGTGCCACCAGCAGACAGGGGTACAATGAGCAGTTCTTC.

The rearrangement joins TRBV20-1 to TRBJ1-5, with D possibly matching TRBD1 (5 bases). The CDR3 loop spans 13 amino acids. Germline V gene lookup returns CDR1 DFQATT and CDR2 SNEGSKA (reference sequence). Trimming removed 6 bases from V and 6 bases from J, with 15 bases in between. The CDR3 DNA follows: TGCAGTGCCATCGGAAGGACACTTCAGCCCCAGCATTTT. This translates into CSAIGRTLQPQHF.

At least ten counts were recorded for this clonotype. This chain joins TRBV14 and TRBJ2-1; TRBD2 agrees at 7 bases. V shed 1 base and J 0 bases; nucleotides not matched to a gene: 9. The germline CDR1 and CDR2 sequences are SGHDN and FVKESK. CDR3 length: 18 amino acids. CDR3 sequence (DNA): TGTGCCAGCAGCCAAGGGACGCTGCGGGGGAGCTCCTACAATGAGCAGTTCTTC. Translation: CASSQGTLRGSSYNEQFF.

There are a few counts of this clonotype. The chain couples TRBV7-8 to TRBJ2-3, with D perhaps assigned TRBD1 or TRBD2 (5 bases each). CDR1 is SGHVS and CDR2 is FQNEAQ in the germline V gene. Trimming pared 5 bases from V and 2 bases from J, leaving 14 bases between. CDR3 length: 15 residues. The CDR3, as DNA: TGTGCCAGCAGCGGGGGTGCCTTGCACACAGATACGCAGTATTTT. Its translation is CASSGGALHTDTQYF.

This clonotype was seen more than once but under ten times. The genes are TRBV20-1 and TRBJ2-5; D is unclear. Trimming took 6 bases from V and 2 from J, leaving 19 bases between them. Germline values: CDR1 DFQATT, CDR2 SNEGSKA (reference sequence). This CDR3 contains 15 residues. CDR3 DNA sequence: TGCAGTGCCCCACGCCCGCCCCTATCGCAAGAGACCCAGTACTTC. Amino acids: CSAPRPPLSQETQYF.

CDR3 region: CASSLDGTGWAFF. The DNA of the CDR3 is TGTGCCAGCAGCTTAGACGGGACAGGTTGGGCTTTCTTT. The rearrangement links TRBV11-2 to TRBJ1-1; TRBD1 aligns across 8 bases. V was pared by 0 bases and J by 11 bases, with 5 bases of the junction left unmatched. Germline V gene lookup returns CDR1 SGHAT and CDR2 FQNNGV. The length of the CDR3 is 13 residues.

Written as DNA, the CDR3 is TGTGCCAGCGGTGGCTTTAAGACGCGACTTGATACGCAGTATTTT. It is translated as CASGGFKTRLDTQYF. The chain is built from TRBV6-1 and TRBJ2-3; D is unclear. Germline V gives CDR1 MNHNS, CDR2 SASEGT. Trimming removed 8 bases at V and 6 bases at J, with 21 bases between. This CDR3 has 15 amino acids.

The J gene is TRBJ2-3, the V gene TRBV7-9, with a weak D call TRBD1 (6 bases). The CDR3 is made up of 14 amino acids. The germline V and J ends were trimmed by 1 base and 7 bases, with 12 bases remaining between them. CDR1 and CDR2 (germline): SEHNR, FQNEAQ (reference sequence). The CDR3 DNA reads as TGTGCCAGCAGCTTAGTAGGGACAACGAATACGCAGTATTTT. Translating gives CASSLVGTTNTQYF.

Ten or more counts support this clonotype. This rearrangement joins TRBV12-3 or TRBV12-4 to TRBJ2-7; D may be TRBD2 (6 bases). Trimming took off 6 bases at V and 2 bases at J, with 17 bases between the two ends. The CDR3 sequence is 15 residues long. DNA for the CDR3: TGTGCCAGCAGCCCCCGTGGGGGGAGAGCCTACGAGCAGTACTTC. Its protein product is CASSPRGGRAYEQYF.

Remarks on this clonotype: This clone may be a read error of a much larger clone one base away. The CDR3 sequence: CAGSQVYRGRSPLHF. As DNA, the CDR3 is TGTGCCGGCAGCCAAGTTTACAGGGGGCGTTCACCCCTCCACTTT. The chain carries TRBV3-1 and TRBJ1-6; 9 bases line up with TRBD1. Germline CDR1 reads LGHDT; CDR2 reads YNNKEL (reference sequence). CDR3 length: 15 amino acids.